The clone carrying this T cell receptor beta chain was seen ten or more times. Its specificity is not known. Sorted libraries came from approximately 1 million CD4+ or CD8+ T cells. The sample belongs to a study of neurological immune-mediated disorders. Study-level points and caveats: Sharing of CDR3 amino acid sequences among expanded clones across subjects was absent, suggesting private repertoires in all groups.

TCRdb used MiXCR to reprocess the 5' RACE reads, holding one entry per CDR3 protein. The sample comprises 45,000 or so distinct CDR3 sequences, about 6% of which are singletons, and about 0.57% rests with the top ten. This clonotype was obtained from a woman aged 40 to 50 in good health. Sequencing was carried out using CD4+ T cells from blood.

The CDR3 nucleotides are TGTGCCAGCAGCCGGGCCAAGAGCACAGATACGCAGTATTTT. This codes for CASSRAKSTDTQYF. This rearrangement joins TRBV7-3 to TRBJ2-3; D remains unclear. V lost 5 bases to trimming and J lost 0 bases, with 9 bases between them. The CDR3 is 14 amino acids. Germline V CDR1 and CDR2: SGHTA, FQGTGA. The whole variable domain, remainder taken from reference TRBV7-3 and TRBJ2-3, is GAGVSQTPSNKVTEKGKYVELRCDPISGHTALYWYRQSLGQGPEFLIYFQGTGAADDSGLPNDRFFAVRPEGSVSTLKIQRTERGDSAVYLCASSRAKSTDTQYFGPGTRLTVL.